Each of the 10 T cell receptor beta chains below was sequenced from the same sample in a study of T cells in Graves' hyperthyroidism and ophthalmopathy. Amplification targeted TCR beta CDR3 regions from RNA transcripts. Researchers ran a first-round RT-PCR on the TCR CDR3 using the HTBI primer set. TCRdb passed the multiplex PCR reads through MiXCR, listing each CDR3 protein once. In the table there are more than 300,000 distinct CDR3 sequences, about a sixth of which are singletons. Source material: blood. The receptor set was obtained from a woman in her twenties or thirties with Graves' hyperthyroidism that later progressed to Graves' ophthalmopathy.

In this sample, this clonotype turned up many times. The V and J genes are TRBV27 and TRBJ2-1; D ambiguous. CDR1 and CDR2 from the germline V gene are MNHEY and SMNVEV (reference sequence). This CDR3 comprises 14 residues. Trimming removed 0 bases at V and 5 bases at J, with 8 bases between. The CDR3 DNA reads TGTGCCAGCAGTTTATCCACGGCGAACAATGAGCAGTTCTTC. Translated: CASSLSTANNEQFF.

This clonotype was counted only a few times. The chain has TRBV9 and TRBJ2-6; the D call may be TRBD1 or TRBD2 (6 bases each). Trimming took 3 bases from V and 4 from J, leaving 17 bases between them. Looked up from germline, CDR1 is SGDLS and CDR2 is YYNGEE. This CDR3 has 17 residues. CDR3 loop: CASSAEGPGAGANVLTF. In nucleotides, the CDR3 is TGTGCCAGCAGCGCGGAGGGCCCGGGGGCAGGGGCCAACGTCCTGACTTTC.

The chain uses TRBV5-1 and TRBJ2-1, with TRBD1 matching 7 bases. The V gene's germline CDR1 is SGHRS and CDR2 YFSETQ. The J segment lost 0 bases and the V segment lost 4 bases, leaving 10 bases of the junction unmatched. The CDR3 consists of 17 residues. The CDR3 is CASSPDRIKSSYNEQFF. The DNA of the CDR3 is TGCGCCAGCAGCCCGGACAGGATCAAGAGCTCCTACAATGAGCAGTTCTTC. Full variable domain (missing parts from reference TRBV5-1 and TRBJ2-1): KAGVTQTPRYLIKTRGQQVTLSCSPISGHRSVSWYQQTPGQGLQFLFEYFSETQRNKGNFPGRFSGRQFSNSRSEMNVSTLELGDSALYLCASSPDRIKSSYNEQFFGPGTRLTVL.

In its sample, this clonotype was seen a few times. This chain connects TRBV6-1 to TRBJ1-2; 7 bases align to TRBD1. The germline CDR1 and CDR2 sequences are MNHNS and SASEGT. The V segment lost 5 bases and the J segment 4 bases; nucleotides outside the gene matches: 7. CDR3 length: 14 residues. The CDR3 sequence: CASSRQGNSYGYTF. The DNA for the CDR3 is TGTGCCAGCAGTAGACAGGGTAACTCCTATGGCTACACCTTC.

In this sample, this clonotype turned up once. The gene calls are TRBV7-9 and TRBJ1-4, with a weak D call TRBD1 (6 bases). Trimming shortened V by 4 bases and J by 6 bases, and 21 bases separated the two germline ends. CDR3 length equals 17 residues. CDR1 SEHNR and CDR2 FQNEAQ come from the germline V gene (reference sequence). The CDR3 DNA reads as TGTGCCAGCAGCTACGCCGGGACAAGGGGCGACGATGAAAAACTGTTTTTT. It yields the protein CASSYAGTRGDDEKLFF.

The table lists this clonotype with many counts. The CDR3 sequence is CASSFRGSQPQHF. The CDR3 region has the DNA TGTGCCAGCAGTTTCAGGGGGAGTCAGCCCCAGCATTTT. This chain connects TRBV6-8 to TRBJ1-5; 7 bases agree with TRBD1. The germline CDR1 and CDR2 sequences are MNHGY and SAAAGT. The V and J ends lost 4 bases and 6 bases, in that order; junction bases with no gene match: 3. The length of the CDR3 is 13 residues.

This clonotype was observed many times. The chain's CDR3 is CATLAGGHYNEQFF. CDR3 coding DNA: TGCGCCACTTTAGCGGGAGGTCATTACAATGAGCAGTTCTTC. The J gene is TRBJ2-1, the V gene TRBV10-2, with TRBD2 matching 10 bases. Looked up from germline, CDR1 is WSHSY and CDR2 is SAAADI. The CDR3 runs to 14 residues. J gave up 4 bases and V 10 bases, and 7 bases lay outside the gene matches.

The rearrangement joins TRBV11-2 to TRBJ1-5; 9 bases match TRBD1. Germline values: CDR1 SGHAT, CDR2 FQNNGV. J was trimmed by 6 bases and V by 4 bases; bases with no gene match: 10. The CDR3 covers 16 residues. In DNA form, the CDR3 reads TGTGCCAGCAGCTGCCCGACAGGGGGTTCAAGTCAGCCCCAGCATTTT. This codes for CASSCPTGGSSQPQHF.

The chain uses TRBV4-1 and TRBJ2-1, with TRBD1 matching over 7 bases. J lost 7 bases, V lost 1 base, and 4 bases had no gene match. Germline loops: CDR1 MGHRA, CDR2 YSYEKL. CDR3 length: 14 residues. The CDR3 loop reads CASSQGTGFNEQFF. CDR3 coding DNA: TGCGCCAGCAGCCAAGGGACAGGATTTAATGAGCAGTTCTTC.

In this sample, this clonotype turned up many times. The chain has TRBV28 and TRBJ2-5; D may be TRBD2 (5 bases). CDR3 size: 11 residues. CDR1 and CDR2 (germline): MDHEN, SYDVKM. Trimming removed 7 bases from V and 4 bases from J, with 7 bases in between. CDR3 bases: TGTGCCAGCAACCGGGGAGAGACCCAGTACTTC. This codes for CASNRGETQYF.